The T cell receptor beta chain under discussion was sequenced for a study of control samples from healthy donors and cancer patients. This CDR3 contains 14 residues. Germline V CDR1 and CDR2: SQVTM, ANQGSEA. V was cut by 5 bases and J by 3 bases, with 16 bases left in between. Repertoires were generated with immunoSEQ multiplex PCR, while TCRdb's copy carries only in-frame clones and drops some. The sample includes almost 85,000 clones, 75% to 85% of them seen just once. The genes are TRBV29-1 and TRBJ1-1; D unclear. The sample consisted of PBMCs. The TCR comes from a man aged 60 to 75 with head and neck cancer. CDR3: CSVSRGSWDTEAFF. CDR3 nucleotides: TGCAGCGTTTCGCGGGGTTCGTGGGACACTGAAGCTTTCTTT.